The 2 T cell receptor beta chains listed next were all sequenced from one sample in a study of human CD8 memory T cell subsets (TCRdb year 2020). A Human TCR Profiling Kit was used to prepare UMI-labeled 5' RACE TCRbeta libraries. TCRdb reprocessed the reads, and each CDR3 protein sequence is entered once, without DNA. This sample's table has entries for several thousand distinct CDR3 sequences. Roughly 25% of the sample comes from the top ten. The source material was CD8+ T cells from PBMCs. These TCRs come from a human donor in good health.

CDR3 protein: CASSGVSGGDNEQFF. The rearrangement joins TRBV7-2 to TRBJ2-1; with no DNA, the TCRdb D assignment of TRBD2 cannot be verified. The germline V gene encodes CDR1 SGHTA and CDR2 FQGNSA. CDR3 length: 15 residues.

This chain connects TRBV19 to TRBJ2-2; TCRdb lists TRBD1, though no DNA is available to test this call. Germline V gene lookup returns CDR1 LNHDA and CDR2 SQIVND (reference sequence). There are 14 residues in the CDR3. The CDR3 loop reads CASKGQMTTGELFF.